This TCR beta chain came from a study of blood T cell repertoires in COVID-19. Whole-study context: Acute and convalescent COVID-19 samples came from the United States, Italy and Spain. Sources were T cells, B-cell-depleted T cells, or PBMCs; the material itself was cDNA or gDNA.

Seattle-derived patients entered the study during active infection and were followed longitudinally. This clone was picked up one time. Germline assignment: CDR1 LGHDT and CDR2 YNNKEL (reference sequence). V was clipped by 5 bases and J by 0 bases; unmatched bases: 4. This CDR3 comprises 16 residues. Original processing notes: Reference gene primers were amplified, and this amplification served to estimate nucleated cell counts. TCRdb keeps only in-frame clones here, not all; method: immunoSEQ multiplex PCR. The V and J calls and clone size come from that table; D and trimming were worked out from the DNA. The sample gives 130,000 or so clones, roughly 86% of which show up once; more than 9.5% is in the top ten.

The sequenced material came from peripheral blood. The TCR was taken from a woman between 65 and 79 years old with COVID-19, enrolled during active disease. The chain links TRBV3-1 (or the pseudogene TRBV3-2) to TRBJ2-2, with TRBD1 identical over 9 bases. In DNA form, the CDR3 reads TGTGCCAGCAGCAGAAGACAGGGGGCGAACACCGGGGAGCTGTTTTTT. Encoded protein: CASSRRQGANTGELFF.